This entry lists 28 T cell receptor beta chains sequenced from one sample in a study of blood T cell repertoires in COVID-19. Profiling relied on immunoSEQ multiplex PCR, and the TCRdb table lists in-frame clones only, not all of them. The sample records around 170,000 clones, roughly 84% being singletons. Sequencing was performed on peripheral blood. These receptors were taken from a man younger than 35 with active or convalescent COVID-19.

This clone was seen more than once but under ten times. The chain is built from TRBV6-1 and TRBJ2-1, with TRBD2 matching over 9 bases. The trim removed 3 bases at V and 7 bases at J, leaving 7 bases unmatched. Germline V lookup: CDR1 MNHNS, CDR2 SASEGT. The CDR3 extends over 15 amino acids. The CDR3: CASSDKTSGGNEQFF. For the CDR3, the DNA is TGTGCCAGCAGTGATAAGACTAGCGGAGGGAATGAGCAGTTCTTC.

The sample holds one count of this clone. V is TRBV7-9 and J is TRBJ2-5; the D gene is possibly TRBD2 (6 bases). Trimming pared 5 bases from V and 10 bases from J, leaving 17 bases between. CDR3 length: 13 amino acids. Germline CDR1 reads SEHNR; CDR2 reads FQNEAQ (reference sequence). CDR3 residues: CASSDRDSLHQYF. The DNA of the CDR3 is TGTGCCAGCAGCGACCGGGACTCCCTTCACCAGTACTTC.

The genes are TRBV7-2 and TRBJ1-2, with 9 bases aligning to TRBD1. V dropped 5 bases and J dropped 8; count of bases not matched to a gene: 6. This CDR3 is 13 amino acids long. The germline V gene encodes CDR1 SGHTA and CDR2 FQGNSA. The CDR3 loop is CASSRDREGGYTF. CDR3 nucleotides: TGTGCCAGCAGCCGGGACAGGGAGGGCGGCTACACCTTC.

The chain uses TRBV11-2 and TRBJ2-7; D is perhaps TRBD2 (6 bases). V shed 6 bases and J shed 3 bases, with 15 bases lying between them. The CDR3 consists of 14 residues. In germline, CDR1 is SGHAT, CDR2 FQNNGV. The DNA for the CDR3 is TGTGCCAGCAGTCCTACGAGGCGGGGCTACGAGCAGTACTTC. Translating it yields CASSPTRRGYEQYF.

This chain joins TRBV5-4 and TRBJ2-1; D gene uncertain. CDR1 and CDR2 from the germline V gene are SGHNT and YYREEE (reference sequence). Between the trimmed V and J ends, which lost 4 bases and 9 bases, there was a span of 14 bases. There are 13 residues in the CDR3. The CDR3 here is CASSPLAYSEQFF. The CDR3 DNA reads as TGTGCCAGCAGCCCTCTTGCCTACTCTGAGCAGTTCTTC.

This clone was recorded only once. This sequence joins TRBV6-2 or TRBV6-3 and TRBJ2-7, with D possibly matching TRBD2 (6 bases). V gave up 4 bases and J gave up 0 bases, with 13 bases separating them. This CDR3 is 15 amino acids long. Germline values: CDR1 MNHEY, CDR2 SVGEGT. In nucleotides, the CDR3 is TGTGCCAGCAGTTGGATGGGAGGCAGCTCCTACGAGCAGTACTTC. Protein: CASSWMGGSSYEQYF.

The chain employs TRBV18 and TRBJ1-2; D is perhaps TRBD1 (5 bases). CDR3 length: 14 amino acids. The V gene lost 3 bases and the J gene lost 4 bases, with 12 bases spanning the gap. In germline, CDR1 is KGHSH, CDR2 LQKENI. The CDR3 DNA sequence: TGTGCCAGCTCACCCCCAGGGTTATCCTATGGCTACACCTTC. Protein sequence: CASSPPGLSYGYTF.

J is TRBJ2-5 and V is TRBV5-4; 9 positions match TRBD1. V lost 3 bases and J lost 5; bases outside the gene matches: 5. Germline values: CDR1 SGHNT, CDR2 YYREEE (reference sequence). This CDR3 region has 14 residues. The CDR3 sequence is CASSWDRVWETQYF. The CDR3 DNA reads TGTGCCAGCAGCTGGGACAGGGTTTGGGAGACCCAGTACTTC. The whole variable domain, filled in from reference TRBV5-4 and TRBJ2-5, reads ETGVTQSPTHLIKTRGQQVTLRCSSQSGHNTVSWYQQALGQGPQFIFQYYREEENGRGNFPPRFSGLQFPNYSSELNVNALELDDSALYLCASSWDRVWETQYFGPGTRLLVL.

This clone was seen a handful of times. V and J are TRBV5-5 and TRBJ2-2; 8 bases fit TRBD1. Per germline, CDR1 SGHKS and CDR2 YYEKEE (reference sequence). The CDR3 runs 15 residues. V trimming: 4 bases; J trimming: 6 bases; junction bases outside the gene matches: 8. The CDR3 loop reads CASSPWTGIAGELFF. DNA for the CDR3: TGTGCCAGCAGCCCGTGGACAGGGATAGCCGGGGAGCTGTTTTTT.

V is TRBV5-6 and J is TRBJ2-7; 7 nucleotides line up with TRBD1. This CDR3 has 15 residues. V was pared by 2 bases and J by 2 bases, with 7 bases of the junction left unmatched. Germline values: CDR1 SGHDT, CDR2 YYEEEE. As DNA, the CDR3 is TGTGCCAGCAGCTTTCGCCCCGGGACAGCCTACGAGCAGTACTTC. Its protein is CASSFRPGTAYEQYF. Full variable domain (rest looked up from reference TRBV5-6 and TRBJ2-7): DAGVTQSPTHLIKTRGQQVTLRCSPKSGHDTVSWYQQALGQGPQFIFQYYEEEERQRGNFPDRFSGHQFPNYSSELNVNALLLGDSALYLCASSFRPGTAYEQYFGPGTRLTVT.

The chain has TRBV5-4 and TRBJ1-1, with D perhaps TRBD1 (5 bases). CDR3 length: 12 residues. CDR1 SGHNT and CDR2 YYREEE come from the germline V gene (reference sequence). Deletions cut 1 base from V and 8 bases from J, with 9 bases between. CDR3 sequence: CASSLIGAEAFF. In nucleotides, the CDR3 is TGTGCCAGCAGCTTGATAGGGGCGGAAGCTTTCTTT.

The chain couples TRBV5-1 to TRBJ2-1; D ambiguous. Trimming removed 8 bases from V and 7 bases from J, with 13 bases in between. This CDR3 contains 12 residues. CDR1 and CDR2 (germline): SGHRS, YFSETQ. DNA of the CDR3: TGCGCCAGAGCCGCGGATTGGAATGAGCAGTTCTTC. It is translated as CARAADWNEQFF.

This clone has only a few counts. The V and J genes are TRBV12-5 and TRBJ2-4; TRBD2 might be the D (5 bases). This CDR3 spans 13 amino acids. Germline V gene lookup returns CDR1 LGHNT and CDR2 FRNRAP. V shed 7 bases and J shed 8 bases, with 15 bases lying between them. The CDR3 sequence is CASASGGLDIQYF. The CDR3 region has the DNA TGTGCTAGTGCCTCCGGAGGCTTGGACATTCAGTACTTC.

This chain joins TRBV2 and TRBJ2-5, with 12 bases matching TRBD2. Germline V gives CDR1 SNHLY, CDR2 FYNNEI. The CDR3 loop spans 15 amino acids. With 2 bases clipped from V and 4 bases from J, the junction kept 2 bases outside the gene matches. CDR3 nucleotides: TGTGCCAGCAGTGAACAGACTAGCGGGGGAGAGACCCAGTACTTC. Protein: CASSEQTSGGETQYF.

The rearrangement links TRBV5-1 to TRBJ1-1; 9 nucleotides match TRBD1. The CDR3 is 16 amino acids. Germline V gene sequence: CDR1 SGHRS, CDR2 YFSETQ. The V gene end was trimmed by 0 bases and the J gene end by 5 bases; junction bases not matched to a gene: 8. The CDR3 here is CASSLGRDRVGTEAFF. The CDR3 region has the DNA TGCGCCAGCAGCTTGGGAAGGGACAGGGTGGGAACTGAAGCTTTCTTT.

Only one count was recorded for this clone. The V call is TRBV27, the J call TRBJ1-3; 8 bases fit TRBD1. This CDR3 contains 18 residues. In germline, CDR1 is MNHEY, CDR2 SMNVEV (reference sequence). After removal of 2 bases from V and 0 bases from J, the junction contained 9 bases not matched to a gene. CDR3 bases: TGTGCCAGCAGTTTAGGAACGACAGGGGCCCGCTCTGGAAACACCATATATTTT. This encodes CASSLGTTGARSGNTIYF.

This rearrangement joins TRBV11-2 to TRBJ2-7, with unresolved D. This CDR3 spans 14 amino acids. The germline CDR1 and CDR2 sequences are SGHAT and FQNNGV. Between the trimmed V and J ends, which lost 1 base and 2 bases, there was a span of 9 bases. This CDR3 reads CASSLGGGTYEQYF. Written as DNA, the CDR3 is TGTGCCAGCAGCTTAGGTGGCGGAACCTACGAGCAGTACTTC. Full variable domain (outside the CDR3, taken from reference TRBV11-2 and TRBJ2-7): EAGVAQSPRYKIIEKRQSVAFWCNPISGHATLYWYQQILGQGPKLLIQFQNNGVVDDSQLPKDRFSAERLKGVDSTLKIQPAKLEDSAVYLCASSLGGGTYEQYFGPGTRLTVT.

The chain recombines TRBV9 with TRBJ2-1, with 7 bases identical to TRBD1. Germline CDR1 and CDR2: SGDLS and YYNGEE. The CDR3 contains 15 residues. With 0 bases clipped from V and 9 bases from J, the junction kept 9 bases outside the gene matches. CDR3 sequence (DNA): TGTGCCAGCAGCGTAGGGACAGGTCCCTTGCGTGAGCAGTTCTTC. Its translation is CASSVGTGPLREQFF.

This CDR3 reads CASSSRMNTEAFF. For the CDR3, the DNA is TGCGCCAGCAGCTCGAGGATGAACACTGAAGCTTTCTTT. V usage is TRBV5-1 and J usage is TRBJ1-1; no clear D gene. Per the germline V gene, CDR1 is SGHRS and CDR2 is YFSETQ. Trimming stripped 3 bases from V and 0 bases from J, with 6 bases between. This CDR3 comprises 13 residues. The full variable domain, rest sourced from reference TRBV5-1 and TRBJ1-1, is KAGVTQTPRYLIKTRGQQVTLSCSPISGHRSVSWYQQTPGQGLQFLFEYFSETQRNKGNFPGRFSGRQFSNSRSEMNVSTLELGDSALYLCASSSRMNTEAFFGQGTRLTVV.

The chain recombines TRBV6-1 with TRBJ1-2, with a tentative D call TRBD1 (5 bases). CDR1 is MNHNS, CDR2 SASEGT, per germline. There are 15 residues in the CDR3. V was trimmed by 2 bases and J by 6 bases, leaving 16 bases between them. The CDR3 spells CASSEFQGPSDGYTF. The CDR3 nucleotides read TGTGCCAGCAGTGAATTCCAGGGTCCTTCGGATGGCTACACCTTC.

The chain has TRBV20-1 and TRBJ2-3; D not certain. The length of the CDR3 is 11 residues. Germline V CDR1 and CDR2: DFQATT, SNEGSKA (reference sequence). V was clipped by 1 base and J by 5 bases, with 4 bases between them. This CDR3 reads CSARGGDTQYF. CDR3 bases: TGCAGTGCTAGAGGCGGAGATACGCAGTATTTT.

The CDR3 sequence: CASSLDRSRSSYNEQFF. The DNA for the CDR3 is TGTGCCAGCAGTTTAGACCGATCTAGGAGCTCCTACAATGAGCAGTTCTTC. J is TRBJ2-1 and V is TRBV27; D gene uncertain. Germline CDR1 is MNHEY and CDR2 is SMNVEV (reference sequence). This CDR3 has 17 residues. Trimming shortened V by 2 bases and J by 0 bases, and 14 bases separated the two germline ends.

J is TRBJ1-5 and V is TRBV28, with 10 bases fitting TRBD1. Losses at the gene ends were 8 bases for V and 5 bases for J; bases not matched to a gene: 6. This CDR3 is 14 amino acids long. Germline loops: CDR1 MDHEN, CDR2 SYDVKM. This chain's CDR3 is CASHGTGVDQPQHF. CDR3 bases: TGTGCCAGCCATGGGACAGGGGTAGATCAGCCCCAGCATTTT. Filled out from reference TRBV28 and TRBJ1-5, the complete variable domain reads DVKVTQSSRYLVKRTGEKVFLECVQDMDHENMFWYRQDPGLGLRLIYFSYDVKMKEKGDIPEGYSVSREKKERFSLILESASTNQTSMYLCASHGTGVDQPQHFGDGTRLSIL.

The gene calls are TRBV14 and TRBJ2-1; 15 bases are shared with TRBD2. The germline V gene encodes CDR1 SGHDN and CDR2 FVKESK. The CDR3 totals 19 residues. Trimming removed 7 bases from V and 3 bases from J; junction bases left unmatched: 13. The CDR3 reads CASTPTRTSGGAFYNEQFF. CDR3 in DNA: TGTGCCAGCACCCCTACCCGGACTAGCGGGGGGGCGTTCTACAATGAGCAGTTCTTC.

The chain carries TRBV7-8 and TRBJ2-7, with 9 bases aligning to TRBD2. This CDR3 has 17 residues. J gave up 0 bases and V 1 base, and 7 bases lay outside the gene matches. Germline CDR1 reads SGHVS; CDR2 reads FQNEAQ. CDR3 nucleotide sequence: TGTGCCAGCAGCTTAGTGGGTAGCGGGAGAAACTCCTACGAGCAGTACTTC. It specifies CASSLVGSGRNSYEQYF.

The chain joins TRBV29-1 to TRBJ1-1; D gene unclear. The CDR3 contains 13 residues. The germline CDR1 and CDR2 sequences are SQVTM and ANQGSEA. Deletions cut 0 bases from V and 1 base from J, with 6 bases between. CDR3 sequence: CSVEDSGNTEAFF. The CDR3 DNA is TGCAGCGTTGAAGATTCAGGGAACACTGAAGCTTTCTTT.

This rearrangement joins TRBV6-6 to TRBJ2-7, with TRBD1 matching over 7 bases. The CDR3 is 14 residues long. With V trimmed by 6 bases and J by 0 bases, 5 bases remained unmatched. Germline CDR1 MNHNY, CDR2 SVGAGI (reference sequence). CDR3 bases: TGTGCCAGCAGAACCCGGGACAGCTCCTACGAGCAGTACTTC. As protein: CASRTRDSSYEQYF.

The chain uses TRBV4-1 and TRBJ1-1; unclear D gene. Germline loops: CDR1 MGHRA, CDR2 YSYEKL. Trimming removed 2 bases from V and 10 bases from J, with 11 bases in between. There are 12 residues in the CDR3. The CDR3 region is CASSQYPLGAFF. The CDR3 DNA reads as TGCGCCAGCAGCCAATATCCACTCGGAGCTTTCTTT.